This T cell receptor (beta chain) was found in a study of blood T cells in healthy people across ages. General study findings and limits: Researchers deemed the diversity estimates from one million T cells underestimates. Measured against age, TCR beta diversity per million T cells decreased in a roughly linear manner.

Next came a second PCR, run for about 6 to 12 cycles, which used a sample-barcoded 5' primer along with a J-beta primer mix. Each of the cDNA molecules was tagged by a template-switch adaptor with 12 random nucleotides. TCRdb processed the 5' RACE reads anew with MiXCR; each CDR3 protein has one entry. The table records 850,000 to 950,000 distinct CDR3 sequences, roughly 26% of them present only once. Looked up from germline, CDR1 is SGHKS and CDR2 is YYEKEE (reference sequence). V was trimmed by 4 bases and J by 7 bases, leaving 24 bases between them. CDR3 length: 16 amino acids. This clonotype was detected only a few times. The antigen is undetermined. A much bigger clone sits one base away, suggesting this may be a read error. Every donor contributed roughly 10 milliliters of peripheral blood by blood draw.

The J gene is TRBJ2-7, the V gene TRBV5-5, with D tentatively TRBD1 (7 bases). The TCR comes from a woman at least 80 years old in good health. The sample comprised blood. CDR3 sequence reads: CASSLAAGQSYNEQYF. CDR3 in DNA: TGTGCCAGCAGCCTGGCGGCGGGACAGAGCTACAATGAGCAGTACTTC.